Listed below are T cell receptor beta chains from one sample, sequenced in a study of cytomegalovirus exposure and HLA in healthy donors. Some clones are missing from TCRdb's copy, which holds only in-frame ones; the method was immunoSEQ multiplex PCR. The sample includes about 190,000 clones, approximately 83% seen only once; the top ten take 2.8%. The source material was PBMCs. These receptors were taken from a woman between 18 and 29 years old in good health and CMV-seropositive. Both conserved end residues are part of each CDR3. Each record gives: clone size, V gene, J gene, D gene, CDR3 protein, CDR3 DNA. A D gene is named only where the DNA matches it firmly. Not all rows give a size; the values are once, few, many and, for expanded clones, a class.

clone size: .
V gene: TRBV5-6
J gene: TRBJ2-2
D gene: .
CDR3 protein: CASSLARLVAGELFF
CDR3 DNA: TGTGCCAGCAGCTTGGCCAGACTAGTTGCCGGGGAGCTGTTTTTT

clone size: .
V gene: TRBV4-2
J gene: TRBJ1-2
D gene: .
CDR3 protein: CASSQQSTGGYGYTF
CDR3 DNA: TGTGCCAGCAGCCAACAATCGACGGGGGGCTATGGCTACACCTTC

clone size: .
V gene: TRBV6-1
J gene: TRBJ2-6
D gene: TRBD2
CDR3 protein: CASSEIGGSGANVLTF
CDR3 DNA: TGTGCCAGCAGTGAAATCGGGGGGTCTGGGGCCAACGTCCTGACTTTC

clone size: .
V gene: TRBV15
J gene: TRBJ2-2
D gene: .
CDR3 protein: CATSRRRENTGELFF
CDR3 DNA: TGTGCCACCAGCAGGAGGCGGGAGAACACCGGGGAGCTGTTTTTT

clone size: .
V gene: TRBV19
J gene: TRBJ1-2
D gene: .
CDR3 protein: CASSDTGTYGYTF
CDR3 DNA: TGTGCCAGTAGTGATACAGGAACCTATGGCTACACCTTC

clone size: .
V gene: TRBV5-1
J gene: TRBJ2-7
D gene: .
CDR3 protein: CASSLGRVRSYEQYF
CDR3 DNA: TGCGCCAGCAGCTTGGGGCGGGTTCGCTCCTACGAGCAGTACTTC

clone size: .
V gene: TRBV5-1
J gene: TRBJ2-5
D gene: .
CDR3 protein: CASSPGGRQETQYF
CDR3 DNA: TGCGCCAGCAGCCCCGGCGGGCGGCAAGAGACCCAGTACTTC

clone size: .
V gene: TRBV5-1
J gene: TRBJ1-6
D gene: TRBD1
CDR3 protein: CASSLALGQGNSPLHF
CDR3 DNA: TGCGCCAGCAGCTTGGCGCTCGGACAGGGGAATTCACCCCTCCACTTT

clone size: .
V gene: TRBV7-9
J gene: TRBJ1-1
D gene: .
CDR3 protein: CASSLLGDSEAFF
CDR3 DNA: TGTGCCAGCAGCTTACTAGGGGATAGTGAAGCTTTCTTT

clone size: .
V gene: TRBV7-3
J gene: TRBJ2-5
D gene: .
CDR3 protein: CASSEGAGYLETQYF
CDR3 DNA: TGTGCCAGCAGCGAAGGAGCCGGATATTTGGAGACCCAGTACTTC

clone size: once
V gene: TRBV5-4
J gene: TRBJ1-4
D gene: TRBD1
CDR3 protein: CASSSTDRSGGEKLFF
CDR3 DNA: TGTGCCAGCAGCTCCACGGACAGGTCAGGCGGTGAAAAACTGTTTTTT

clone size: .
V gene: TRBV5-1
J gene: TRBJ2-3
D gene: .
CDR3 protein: CASSLAGLTPTDTQYF
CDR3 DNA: TGCGCCAGCAGCTTGGCAGGGCTCACCCCCACAGATACGCAGTATTTT

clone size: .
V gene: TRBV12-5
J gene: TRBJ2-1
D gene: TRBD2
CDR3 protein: CASDWGSGGRLDNEQFF
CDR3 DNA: TGTGCTAGTGACTGGGGTAGCGGGGGGAGGTTGGACAATGAGCAGTTCTTC

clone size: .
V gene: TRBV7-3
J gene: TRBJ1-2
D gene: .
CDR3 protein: CASSLIAAAPWGYTF
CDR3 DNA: TGTGCCAGCAGCTTAATCGCGGCGGCCCCCTGGGGCTACACCTTC

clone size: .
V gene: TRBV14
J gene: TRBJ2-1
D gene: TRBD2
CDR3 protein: CASSRISGGYNEQFF
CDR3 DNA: TGTGCCAGCAGCCGGATTAGCGGGGGCTACAATGAGCAGTTCTTC

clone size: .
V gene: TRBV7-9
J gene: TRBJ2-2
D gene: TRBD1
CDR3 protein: CASSSYRGLELFF
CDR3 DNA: TGTGCCAGCAGCTCTTACAGGGGGCTGGAGCTGTTTTTT

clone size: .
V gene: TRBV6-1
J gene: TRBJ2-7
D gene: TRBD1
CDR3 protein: CASSERGTGYDEQYF
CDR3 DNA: TGTGCCAGCAGTGAAAGGGGGACAGGGTACGACGAGCAGTACTTC

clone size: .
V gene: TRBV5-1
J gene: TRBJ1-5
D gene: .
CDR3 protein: CASSLGGRNQPQHF
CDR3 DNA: TGCGCCAGCAGCTTGGGAGGCCGCAATCAGCCCCAGCATTTT

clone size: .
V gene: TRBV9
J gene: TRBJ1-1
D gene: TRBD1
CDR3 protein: CASSGNRGSAAFF
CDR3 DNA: TGTGCCAGCAGCGGAAACAGGGGGAGTGCGGCTTTCTTT

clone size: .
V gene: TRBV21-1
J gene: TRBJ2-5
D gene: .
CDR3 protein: CASSEGEGGETQYF
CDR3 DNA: TGTGCCAGCAGCGAAGGGGAGGGAGGAGAGACCCAGTACTTC

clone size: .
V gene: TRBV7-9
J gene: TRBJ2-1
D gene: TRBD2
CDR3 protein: CASSFAGGGTYNEQFF
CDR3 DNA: TGTGCCAGCAGCTTTGCGGGGGGCGGGACCTACAATGAGCAGTTCTTC

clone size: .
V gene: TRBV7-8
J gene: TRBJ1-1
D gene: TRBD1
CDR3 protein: CASSPSQTGVTEAFF
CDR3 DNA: TGTGCCAGCAGCCCCAGCCAGACAGGGGTAACTGAAGCTTTCTTT

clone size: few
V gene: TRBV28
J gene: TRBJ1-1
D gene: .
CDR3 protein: CASYVTVNTEAFF
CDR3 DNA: TGTGCCAGCTATGTAACAGTCAACACTGAAGCTTTCTTT

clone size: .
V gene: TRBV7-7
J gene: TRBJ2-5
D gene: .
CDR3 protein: CASSLEGRPQETQYF
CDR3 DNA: TGTGCCAGCAGCTTAGAAGGCAGGCCCCAAGAGACCCAGTACTTC

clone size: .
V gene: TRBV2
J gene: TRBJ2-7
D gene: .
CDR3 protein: CASAGAGYEQYF
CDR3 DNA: TGTGCCAGCGCGGGGGCAGGCTACGAGCAGTACTTC

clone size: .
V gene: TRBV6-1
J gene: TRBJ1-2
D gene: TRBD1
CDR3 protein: CASDRVDGIGYTF
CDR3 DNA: TGTGCCAGCGACAGGGTCGACGGTATTGGCTACACCTTC

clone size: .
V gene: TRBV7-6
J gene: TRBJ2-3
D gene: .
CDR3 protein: CASTPQGSSTDTQYF
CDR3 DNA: TGTGCCAGCACCCCTCAGGGATCTAGCACAGATACGCAGTATTTT

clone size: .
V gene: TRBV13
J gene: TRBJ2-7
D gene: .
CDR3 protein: CASSLGLGAAFEQYF
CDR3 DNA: TGTGCCAGCAGCTTAGGTTTGGGGGCAGCTTTCGAGCAGTACTTC

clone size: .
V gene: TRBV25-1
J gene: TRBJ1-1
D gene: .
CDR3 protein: CASSAGPMNTEAFF
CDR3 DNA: TGTGCCAGCAGTGCAGGGCCCATGAACACTGAAGCTTTCTTT

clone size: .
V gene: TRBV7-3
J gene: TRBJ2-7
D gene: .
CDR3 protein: CASSLEGRRVQYF
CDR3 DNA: TGTGCCAGCAGCCTTGAGGGAAGAAGGGTGCAGTACTTC

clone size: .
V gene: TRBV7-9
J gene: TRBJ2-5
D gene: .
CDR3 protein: CASHTGGTPSKETQYF
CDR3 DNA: TGTGCCAGTCATACGGGGGGCACCCCTAGCAAAGAGACCCAGTACTTC

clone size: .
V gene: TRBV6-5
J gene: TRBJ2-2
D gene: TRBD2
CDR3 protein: CASSRLAPNTGELFF
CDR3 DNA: TGTGCCAGCAGTCGACTAGCGCCGAACACCGGGGAGCTGTTTTTT

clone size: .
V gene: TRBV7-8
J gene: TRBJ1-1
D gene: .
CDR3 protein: CASSLGGDTEAFF
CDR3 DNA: TGTGCCAGCAGCTTAGGCGGGGACACTGAAGCTTTCTTT

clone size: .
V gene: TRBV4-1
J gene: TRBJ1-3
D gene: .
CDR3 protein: CASSQDLRNTIYF
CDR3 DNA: TGCGCCAGCAGCCAAGATCTAAGAAACACCATATATTTT

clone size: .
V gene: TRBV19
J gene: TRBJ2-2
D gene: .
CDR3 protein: CASSNPGNLYTGELFF
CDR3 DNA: TGTGCCAGTAGTAACCCGGGAAACCTATATACCGGGGAGCTGTTTTTT

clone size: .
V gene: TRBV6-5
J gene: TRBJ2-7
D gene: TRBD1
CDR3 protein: CASRKQGASTYEQYF
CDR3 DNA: TGTGCCAGCAGAAAACAGGGGGCTTCGACCTACGAGCAGTACTTC

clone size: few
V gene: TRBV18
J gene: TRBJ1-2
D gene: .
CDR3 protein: CASSPSGTSSYGYTF
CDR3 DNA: TGTGCCAGCTCACCATCAGGGACTAGTAGCTATGGCTACACCTTC

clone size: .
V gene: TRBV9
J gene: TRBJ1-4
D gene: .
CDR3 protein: CASSPRESTNEKLFF
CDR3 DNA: TGTGCCAGCAGTCCTAGGGAGTCAACTAATGAAAAACTGTTTTTT

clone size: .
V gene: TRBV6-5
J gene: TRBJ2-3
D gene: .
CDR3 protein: CASSYSRQRTDTQYF
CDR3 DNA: TGTGCCAGCAGTTACTCGAGGCAGCGCACAGATACGCAGTATTTT

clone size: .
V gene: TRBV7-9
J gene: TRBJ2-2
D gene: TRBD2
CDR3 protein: CAPGALAGINGELFF
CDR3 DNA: TGTGCCCCCGGGGCTCTAGCGGGGATCAACGGGGAGCTGTTTTTT

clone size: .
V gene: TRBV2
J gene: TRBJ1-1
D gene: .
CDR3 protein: CASRARGYTEAFF
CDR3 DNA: TGTGCCAGCAGGGCCCGGGGGTACACTGAAGCTTTCTTT

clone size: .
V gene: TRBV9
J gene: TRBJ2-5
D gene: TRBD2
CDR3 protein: CASSVGLRGVYQETQYF
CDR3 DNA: TGTGCCAGCAGCGTAGGTTTGCGGGGGGTTTACCAAGAGACCCAGTACTTC

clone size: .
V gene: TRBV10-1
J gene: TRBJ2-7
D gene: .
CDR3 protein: CASSPRGGEQYF
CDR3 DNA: TGCGCCAGCAGCCCCAGAGGGGGCGAGCAGTACTTC

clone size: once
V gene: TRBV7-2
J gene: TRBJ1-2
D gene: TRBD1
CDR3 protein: CASSLAGTGYGYTF
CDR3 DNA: TGTGCCAGCAGCTTAGCGGGGACAGGGTATGGCTACACCTTC

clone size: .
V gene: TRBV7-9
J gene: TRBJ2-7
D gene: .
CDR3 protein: CASSFSQAYEQYF
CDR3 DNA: TGTGCCAGCAGTTTTAGCCAAGCCTACGAGCAGTACTTC